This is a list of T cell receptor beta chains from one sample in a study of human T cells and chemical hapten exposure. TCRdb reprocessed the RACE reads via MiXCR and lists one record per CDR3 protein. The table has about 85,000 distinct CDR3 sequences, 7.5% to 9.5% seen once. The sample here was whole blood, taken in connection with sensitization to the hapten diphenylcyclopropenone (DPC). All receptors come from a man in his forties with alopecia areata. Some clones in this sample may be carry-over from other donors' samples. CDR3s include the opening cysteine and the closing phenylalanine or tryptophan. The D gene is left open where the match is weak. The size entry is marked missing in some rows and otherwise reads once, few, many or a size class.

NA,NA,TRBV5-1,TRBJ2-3,TGCGCCAGCAGCCTCCAAGCGGAGACCACAGATACGCAGTATTTT,CASSLQAETTDTQYF
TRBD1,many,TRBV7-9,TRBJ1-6,TGTGCCAGCAGCACCGGGACAGGCTATAATTCACCCCTCCACTTT,CASSTGTGYNSPLHF
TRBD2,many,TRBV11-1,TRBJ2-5,TGTGCCAGCAGCGCGACCTGGACTAGCTTTGAGACCCAGTACTTC,CASSATWTSFETQYF
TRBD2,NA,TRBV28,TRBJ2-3,TGTGCCAGCAGTTCCAGCGGGAGAGGGTCAGATACGCAGTATTTT,CASSSSGRGSDTQYF
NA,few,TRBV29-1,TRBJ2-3,TGCAGCGTTGAGGCAACTAAGGATACGCAGTATTTT,CSVEATKDTQYF
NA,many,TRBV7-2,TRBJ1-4,TGTGCCAGCAGCCCATCCTCCGGGACAACTCGTGAAAAACTGTTTTTT,CASSPSSGTTREKLFF
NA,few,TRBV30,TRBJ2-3,TGTGCCTGGAGCAGAACCCTTGGGACAGATACGCAGTATTTT,CAWSRTLGTDTQYF
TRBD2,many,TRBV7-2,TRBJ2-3,TGTGCCAGCAGCTGGACTAGCGGGAGCGCAGATACGCAGTATTTT,CASSWTSGSADTQYF
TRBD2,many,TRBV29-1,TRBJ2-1,TGCAGCGTCGCGCTCCTAGCGGACTCCTACAATGAGCAGTTCTTC,CSVALLADSYNEQFF
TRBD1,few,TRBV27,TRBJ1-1,TGTGCCAGCAGTCAGGGACAGAGGGGGATTCCTGAAGCTTTCTTT,CASSQGQRGIPEAFF
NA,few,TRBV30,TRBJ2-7,TGTGCCTGGAGTAACAGGGCGGCCTACGAGCAGTACTTC,CAWSNRAAYEQYF
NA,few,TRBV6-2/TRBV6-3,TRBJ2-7,TGTGCCAGCAGTTACTCTTCCGGGACAAACCTCTACGAGCAGTACTTC,CASSYSSGTNLYEQYF
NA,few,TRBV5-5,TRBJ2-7,TGTGCCAGCAGCTTGGGACCCACGGGACACCTCACCTACGAGCAGTACTTC,CASSLGPTGHLTYEQYF
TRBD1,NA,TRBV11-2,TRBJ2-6,TGTGCCAGCAGTGCGACAGGGGTCTCTGGGGCCAACGTCCTGACTTTC,CASSATGVSGANVLTF
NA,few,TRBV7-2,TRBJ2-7,TGTGCCAGCAGCCCGTGGGGGGCGGGACAGTCCTACGAGCAGTACTTC,CASSPWGAGQSYEQYF
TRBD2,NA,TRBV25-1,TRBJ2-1,TGTGCCAGCAGTGGGTCCGGGACTAGCGGGAGGTCCCAAATTTCCTACAATGAGCAGTTCTTC,CASSGSGTSGRSQISYNEQFF
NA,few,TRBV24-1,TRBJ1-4,TGTGCCACCGGGGACACGAATAATGAAAAACTGTTTTTT,CATGDTNNEKLFF
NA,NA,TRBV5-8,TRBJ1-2,TGTGCCAGCAGCCCGACACACTCCGGCTACACCTTC,CASSPTHSGYTF
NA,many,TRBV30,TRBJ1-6,TGTGCCTGGAGTGGACAAAATAATTCACCCCTCCACTTT,CAWSGQNNSPLHF
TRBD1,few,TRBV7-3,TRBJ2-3,TGTGCCAGCAGCGCGGACAGGGCGGGCGGTACGCAGTATTTT,CASSADRAGGTQYF
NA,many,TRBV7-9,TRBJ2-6,TGTGCCGCGCGACGGGAGTATGGGGCCAACGTCCTGACTTTC,CAARREYGANVLTF
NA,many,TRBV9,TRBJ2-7,TGTGCCAGCAGCGAACAGGGTCGCCACGAGCAGTACTTC,CASSEQGRHEQYF
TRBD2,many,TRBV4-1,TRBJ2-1,TGCGCCAGCAGCCAAGCCTCCGGGACTAGCGGGAGAAATGAGCAGTTCTTC,CASSQASGTSGRNEQFF
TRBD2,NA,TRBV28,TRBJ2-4,TGTGCCAGCAGTTTAATGGGGCAACTAGCGGGGGGGGACAAAAACATTCAGTACTTC,CASSLMGQLAGGDKNIQYF
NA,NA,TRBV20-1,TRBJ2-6,TGCAGTGCTAGAAGGTCTTCGGCAGGGTCTGGGGCCAACGTCCTGACTTTC,CSARRSSAGSGANVLTF
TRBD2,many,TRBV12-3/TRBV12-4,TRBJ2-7,TGTGCCAGCAGGCTAGCGGGAGTGGGGGAGCAGTACTTC,CASRLAGVGEQYF
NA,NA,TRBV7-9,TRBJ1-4,TGTGCCAGCAGCTTCTGGGGAACTAATGAAAAACTGTTTTTT,CASSFWGTNEKLFF
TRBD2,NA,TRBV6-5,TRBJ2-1,TGTGCCAGCAGTTACTTTGGGATAGCGGGAGGGGAGAGCAATGAGCAGTTCTTC,CASSYFGIAGGESNEQFF
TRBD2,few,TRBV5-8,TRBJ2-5,TGTGCCAGCAGCTTGATAGCGGGAGGAGAGACCCAGTACTTC,CASSLIAGGETQYF
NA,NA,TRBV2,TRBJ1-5,TGTGCCAGCAGGCCCGGGACACATGCAAACCAGCCCCAGCATTTT,CASRPGTHANQPQHF
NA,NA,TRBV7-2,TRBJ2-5,TGTGCCAGCAGCTTAGCGCTGCTAGCGCAAGAGACCCAGTACTTC,CASSLALLAQETQYF
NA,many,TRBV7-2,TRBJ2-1,TGTGCCAGCAGCCGATGGGGCGGGGTCTTGTTCTTC,CASSRWGGVLFF
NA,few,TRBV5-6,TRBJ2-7,TGTGCCAGCAGCTGGAGTCTGGACGAGCAGTACTTC,CASSWSLDEQYF
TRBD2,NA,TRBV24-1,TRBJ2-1,TGTGCCACCAGTGACGGGACTAGCGGGAAACAGGAGCAGTTCTTC,CATSDGTSGKQEQFF
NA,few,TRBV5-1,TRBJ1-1,TGCGCCAGCAGCTTCGAATTGGCAGGGGAGTCTGAAGCTTTCTTT,CASSFELAGESEAFF
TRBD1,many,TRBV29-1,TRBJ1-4,TGCAGCGCAATCGGGACAGGTGAAAAACTGTTTTTT,CSAIGTGEKLFF
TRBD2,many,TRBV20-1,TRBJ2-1,TGCAGTGCTGAGGGGATGAGCGGGAGCGAAAATGAGCAGTTCTTC,CSAEGMSGSENEQFF
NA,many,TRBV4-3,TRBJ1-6,TGCGCCAGCAGCCAAGCTGAGGGTCGAGATTCACCCCTCCACTTT,CASSQAEGRDSPLHF
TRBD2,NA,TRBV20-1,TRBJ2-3,TGCAGTGCTAGAGATGGCGGGAGGTTAGATACGCAGTATTTT,CSARDGGRLDTQYF
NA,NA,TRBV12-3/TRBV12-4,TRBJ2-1,TGTGCCAGCAGTTTAGAATCACTCTTCAAACGGAGGGGGAATAGCTCCTACAATGAGCAGTTCTTC,CASSLESLFKRRGNSSYNEQFF
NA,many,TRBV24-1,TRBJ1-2,TGTGCCACCAGTGCCTTAGGACGGCAGGGGAACTATGGCTACACCTTC,CATSALGRQGNYGYTF
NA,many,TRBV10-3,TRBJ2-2,TGTGCCATCAGTGAGTCGAACAGGGCTCCCGGGGAGCTGTTTTTT,CAISESNRAPGELFF
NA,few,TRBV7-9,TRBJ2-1,TGTGCCAGCAGCCCCAAGATCGGAGTTCAATCCTACAATGAGCAGTTCTTC,CASSPKIGVQSYNEQFF
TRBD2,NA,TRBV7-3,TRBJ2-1,TGTGCCAGCAGCCCCGCGGGAGGTTCGATTGTGCAGTTCTTC,CASSPAGGSIVQFF
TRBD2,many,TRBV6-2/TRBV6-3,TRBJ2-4,TGTGCCAGCAGTTACCCGGGAGGGCCGGGCAAAAACATTCAGTACTTC,CASSYPGGPGKNIQYF
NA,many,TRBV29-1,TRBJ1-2,TGCAGCGTTGAAAAGGTGCGAGGCTACACCTTC,CSVEKVRGYTF
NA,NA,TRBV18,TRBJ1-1,TGTGCCAGCTCACCACAGGGGGTCGGCACTGAAGCTTTCTTT,CASSPQGVGTEAFF
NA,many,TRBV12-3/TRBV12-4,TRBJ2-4,TGTGCCACCCAGACAGTGGGAAACATTCAGTACTTC,CATQTVGNIQYF
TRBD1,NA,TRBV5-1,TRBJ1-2,TGCGCCAGCAGCACCGGACAGGGGGCGATCTATCCTTATGGCTACACCTTC,CASSTGQGAIYPYGYTF
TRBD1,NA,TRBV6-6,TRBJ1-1,TGTGCCAGCAGCTCGACAGGGGGCGCAGGGGGGGAAGCTTTCTTT,CASSSTGGAGGEAFF
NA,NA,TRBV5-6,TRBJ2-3,TGTGCCAGCAGTTACCGCCTCGATACGCAGTATTTT,CASSYRLDTQYF